This is a list of T cell receptor beta chains from one sample in a study of T-cell reconstitution after alpha-beta-depleted transplantation in children. Using its own MiXCR run on the PCR reads, TCRdb lists one record per CDR3 protein. The sample contains hundreds of thousands of distinct CDR3 sequences, approximately 9.5% of which appear only once. Source: PBMCs from the stem cell graft donor, taken from the stem cell graft. These receptors came from a human donor who donated a stem cell graft to a child with acute lymphoblastic leukemia. The conserved cysteine and the conserved F or W are not part of the CDR3 here.

CDR3	V
ASSLTGGNQPQH	TRBV12-3/TRBV12-4
ASSQTLAGGYTGELF	TRBV4-2
ASSEYKKGEAGDYEQY	TRBV25-1
ASSLGTANYGYT	TRBV12-3/TRBV12-4
ASTLQGLAYEQY	TRBV5-5
ASSLGGGRDHYNEQF	TRBV5-6
ASSEIDRGLIYGYT	TRBV6-1
ASSPMSDTGELF	TRBV18
ASNKIAGSTTDTQY	TRBV12-3/TRBV12-4
SEQPADRRYEQY	TRBV20-1
ASSLEGGGTGKNTEAF	TRBV11-1
ASSQAGTYNEQF	TRBV3-1
ASSFVPTGHNEQF	TRBV28
AISSTRQGGETQY	TRBV10-3
ASSRDRAGEQY	TRBV2
ASSLVSGTGEETQY	TRBV5-1
ASSQAPGVRNTEAF	TRBV4-1
ASSGGAGSTDTQY	TRBV5-1
SARGAGGNTIY	TRBV20-1
ASSLDVVGNEQF	TRBV11-2
ASSQESINQPQH	TRBV4-2
ASSQGQGGSQPQH	TRBV5-1
ASSQWDRKVDGYT	TRBV7-8
ASSDRQGTEAF	TRBV10-2
ASSFDLGQVNNQPQH	TRBV7-8
ASSLVGGVNEKLF	TRBV7-2
ASSLGIDREQTQY	TRBV5-8
SAQGSLDTEAF	TRBV29-1
SARPPTGANVLT	TRBV20-1
ASSPIQGASQDEQF	TRBV18
SVDDRGYEQY	TRBV29-1
ASSSGGRSYEQY	TRBV5-1
AISEGRGGSYNEQF	TRBV10-3
ASSLTAALGTEAF	TRBV7-2
ASSLVGGTTNYGYT	TRBV7-2
ASSLAEEGNPSDTDTQY	TRBV7-6
ATSRQLQDPSYEQY	TRBV15
ASSRELGDRGIGEQY	TRBV18
ASSRVGTGVTGNTIY	TRBV7-9
ASSWRGGTDTQY	TRBV13
ATRVGGGVGHNEQF	TRBV6-1
ASSLSPGTGNTGELF	TRBV5-1
ASSPQIRGQGARETQY	TRBV3-1
ASSLRGQETQY	TRBV5-1
SAGTGGAPSNQPQH	TRBV20-1
ASSQDPNRVNTEAF	TRBV3-1
ASSYLRGTEAF	TRBV6-5
SAETTVFSYEQY	TRBV20-1
SVEGRAEQF	TRBV29-1
ASSLLSSGGNTIY	TRBV7-9
ASSSGQGLNTEAF	TRBV5-1
ASNRGRGLSYGYT	TRBV19
ASSPFGTNYGYT	TRBV5-1
SVEDRRGAMAF	TRBV29-1
ASSYVGIYGYT	TRBV6-2/TRBV6-3
ASTQSGGANNEQF	TRBV6-1
ASSQFFRLQETQY	TRBV14